This T cell receptor (beta chain) emerged from a study of T cells in localized non-small cell lung cancer. General study results and limits: Longer overall survival was seen with higher T cell density measured in blood. It was uninvolved adjacent lung that showed the highest T cell clonality, exceeding tumor.

Using immunoSEQ multiplex PCR, the repertoire was profiled, and TCRdb retains in-frame clones only, with some absent. There are 9,400 or so clones in the sample; 90% occur only once, and roughly 15% lies in the top ten. Notes on this clone: Its target is not known.

The V end lost 7 bases, the J end lost 4 bases, and 13 bases lay between the germline ends. Germline V gene sequence: CDR1 MNHNY, CDR2 SVGAGI (reference sequence). This CDR3 region has 13 residues. The sample in question was peripheral blood, obtained before any cancer treatment. This TCR derives from an older male donor with stage III squamous cell lung carcinoma. The rearrangement links TRBV6-6 to TRBJ1-1; no clear D gene. The CDR3 DNA sequence: TGTGCCAGCACCCATTTAAGTACCACTGAAGCTTTCTTT. Its protein product is CASTHLSTTEAFF.